These 16 T cell receptor beta chains originate from one sample sequenced in a study of CD8 T cells in Susac syndrome. The RNA input was roughly 0.45 to 1 ug, and it was reverse transcribed with random hexamers. TCRdb re-analysed the immunoSEQ multiplex PCR reads in MiXCR, keeping a single row per CDR3 protein. Of 150,000 to 200,000 distinct CDR3 sequences detected, 90% to 95% appear once; the ten largest clones hold 0.13% to 0.15%. The sample comprised CD4+ T cells from PBMCs. The receptors stem from a human donor in good health.

The chain is built from TRBV20-1 and TRBJ2-1; D gene unclear. Germline V gene lookup returns CDR1 DFQATT and CDR2 SNEGSKA (reference sequence). The CDR3 has 12 residues. The ends were cut back, 7 bases at V and 8 bases at J, with 15 bases in the middle. The CDR3 DNA reads as TGCAGTGTTTATGGTGGGGTGGATGAGCAGTTCTTC. This translates into CSVYGGVDEQFF.

This chain joins TRBV12-3 or TRBV12-4 and TRBJ1-5; a possible D gene is TRBD1 (6 bases). The V end was cut by 5 bases, the J end by 1 base, with 15 bases between. The CDR3 is 16 amino acids. CDR3 in amino acids: CASSNLQGSSNQPQHF. As DNA, the CDR3 is TGTGCCAGCAGTAACCTACAGGGATCCAGCAATCAGCCCCAGCATTTT.

The chain recombines TRBV30 with TRBJ1-2, with 9 bases matching TRBD1. CDR1 and CDR2 from the germline V gene are GTSNPN and SVGIG (reference sequence). The trim removed 0 bases at V and 4 bases at J, leaving 12 bases unmatched. CDR3 size: 17 residues. CDR3 region: CAWSVQGGQGLAYGYTF. As DNA, the CDR3 is TGTGCCTGGAGTGTACAGGGTGGACAGGGGTTAGCCTATGGCTACACCTTC.

This chain connects TRBV30 to TRBJ1-1; D call uncertain. The V gene lost 2 bases and the J gene lost 0 bases, with 10 bases spanning the gap. There are 14 residues in the CDR3. CDR1 GTSNPN and CDR2 SVGIG come from the germline V gene (reference sequence). CDR3 amino acids: CAWSQRRMNTEAFF. In nucleotides, the CDR3 is TGTGCCTGGAGTCAGAGGAGAATGAACACTGAAGCTTTCTTT.

J is TRBJ1-1 and V is TRBV7-2; the match to TRBD1 covers 7 bases. V lost 5 bases, J lost 6 bases, and 9 bases stayed unmatched. CDR3 length equals 14 residues. Germline V gives CDR1 SGHTA, CDR2 FQGNSA. In DNA form, the CDR3 reads TGTGCCAGCAGCCCAGGACAGGTTAGGGCTGAAGCTTTCTTT. It specifies CASSPGQVRAEAFF.

The rearrangement links TRBV5-1 to TRBJ2-5; TRBD2 matches 11 bases. V was clipped by 4 bases and J by 2 bases; unmatched bases: 7. The CDR3 runs to 16 residues. Germline CDR1 SGHRS, CDR2 YFSETQ. The CDR3 DNA follows: TGCGCCAGCAGCCCAGGGACTAGCGGCAATCAAGAGACCCAGTACTTC. Amino acids: CASSPGTSGNQETQYF.

The chain links TRBV3-1 to TRBJ2-1, with 13 bases lining up with TRBD2. J was trimmed by 9 bases and V by 4 bases; bases with no gene match: 9. The CDR3 contains 16 residues. Per the germline V gene, CDR1 is LGHDT and CDR2 is YNNKEL (reference sequence). The CDR3 protein is CASSPPGLAGYSEQFF. As DNA, the CDR3 is TGTGCCAGCAGCCCCCCGGGACTAGCGGGGTATAGTGAGCAGTTCTTC.

This clonotype has a handful of counts. The chain recombines TRBV27 with TRBJ1-1; D is uncertain. This CDR3 comprises 13 residues. V gave up 0 bases and J gave up 1 base, with 3 bases separating them. Germline values: CDR1 MNHEY, CDR2 SMNVEV (reference sequence). In nucleotides, the CDR3 is TGTGCCAGCAGTTTATCCCGGAACACTGAAGCTTTCTTT. Encoded protein: CASSLSRNTEAFF.

This rearrangement joins TRBV7-2 to TRBJ2-7; 9 bases are shared with TRBD1. The CDR3 consists of 15 residues. The trim removed 2 bases at V and 11 bases at J, leaving 13 bases unmatched. CDR1 and CDR2 from the germline V gene are SGHTA and FQGNSA. CDR3 nucleotides: TGTGCCAGCAGCTTAAAACAGGGGGCAACTACGAAGAAGTACTTC. Its translation: CASSLKQGATTKKYF.

J is TRBJ1-4 and V is TRBV2; a weak D match, TRBD1 (5 bases). Trimming took 8 bases from V and 8 from J, leaving 15 bases between them. Germline loops: CDR1 SNHLY, CDR2 FYNNEI. The CDR3 covers 13 residues. In DNA, the CDR3 is TGTGCCAGCCGAGTAGGGGCTTGGGAAAAACTGTTTTTT. This translates into CASRVGAWEKLFF. The whole variable domain, filled in from reference TRBV2 and TRBJ1-4, reads EPEVTQTPSHQVTQMGQEVILRCVPISNHLYFYWYRQILGQKVEFLVSFYNNEISEKSEIFDDQFSVERPDGSNFTLKIRSTKLEDSAMYFCASRVGAWEKLFFGSGTQLSVL.

In DNA, the CDR3 is TGTGCCAGCAGTAACCGACCGATCTACGAGCAGTACTTC. This translates into CASSNRPIYEQYF. V and J are TRBV27 and TRBJ2-7; D unclear. The V end was cut by 5 bases, the J end by 3 bases, with 11 bases between. CDR3 length: 13 amino acids. Germline-derived CDR1 and CDR2 are MNHEY and SMNVEV (reference sequence).

The V and J genes are TRBV20-1 and TRBJ2-3, with D possibly TRBD2 on 5 matching bases. The V and J ends lost 7 bases and 4 bases respectively, with 12 bases between them. The CDR3 totals 12 residues. Germline CDR1 and CDR2: DFQATT and SNEGSKA (reference sequence). Here the CDR3 DNA reads TGCAGTGGGGCGGGTATAGCAGATACGCAGTATTTT. As protein: CSGAGIADTQYF.

The chain combines TRBV15 with TRBJ2-1; 11 bases align to TRBD1. The CDR3 sequence is 17 residues long. Germline values: CDR1 LNHNV, CDR2 YYDKDF (reference sequence). The V gene end was trimmed by 3 bases and the J gene end by 7 bases; junction bases not matched to a gene: 11. In nucleotides, the CDR3 is TGTGCCACCAGCAGGGCGACCGGGACAGGGGGTACAAATGAGCAGTTCTTC. Its protein product is CATSRATGTGGTNEQFF.

The chain joins TRBV20-1 to TRBJ2-3; weak D call: TRBD2 (6 bases). Germline values: CDR1 DFQATT, CDR2 SNEGSKA (reference sequence). The CDR3 is made up of 12 amino acids. The ends were cut back, 7 bases at V and 0 bases at J, with 8 bases in the middle. Here the CDR3 reads CSVAGSTDTQYF. The CDR3 nucleotides are TGCAGTGTGGCGGGGAGCACAGATACGCAGTATTTT.

The V call is TRBV20-1, the J call TRBJ2-1; tentative D call: TRBD1 (5 bases). The CDR3 covers 13 residues. The V end lost 3 bases, the J end lost 7 bases, and 13 bases lay between the germline ends. CDR1 is DFQATT and CDR2 is SNEGSKA in the germline V gene (reference sequence). The CDR3 reads CSASPRVRNEQFF. The CDR3 DNA follows: TGCAGTGCTAGCCCCAGGGTGAGGAATGAGCAGTTCTTC.

The J gene is TRBJ2-5, the V gene TRBV24-1; 7 bases fit TRBD1. The germline CDR1 and CDR2 sequences are KGHDR and SFDVKD. With V trimmed by 4 bases and J by 6 bases, 7 bases remained unmatched. This CDR3 has 14 amino acids. The CDR3 protein is CATSDRQGGKTQYF. Written as DNA, the CDR3 is TGTGCCACCAGTGACCGACAGGGTGGAAAGACCCAGTACTTC.